Shown below are 21 T cell receptor beta chains from a single sample sequenced in a study of T cells in Graves' hyperthyroidism and ophthalmopathy. It was RNA transcripts that yielded the amplified TCR beta CDR3 regions. The study used the HTBI primer set for a first-round RT-PCR of the TCR CDR3. TCRdb itself ran the multiplex PCR reads through MiXCR, one entry per CDR3 protein. The data hold roughly 570,000 distinct CDR3 sequences, with 40% to 55% observed a single time. Sequenced sample: peripheral blood or thyroid tissue (not recorded which). These receptors were collected from an adult woman with Graves' disease, either hyperthyroidism or ophthalmopathy (not recorded which).

This chain joins TRBV3-1 and TRBJ1-2; the D gene is possibly TRBD1 (5 bases). The CDR3 loop spans 14 amino acids. V lost 5 bases and J 7 bases, leaving 17 bases between the germline ends. Germline CDR1 is LGHDT and CDR2 is YNNKEL (reference sequence). The CDR3 nucleotides are TGTGCCAGCAGCGCATTCCTCCCAGGGACTGGCTACACCTTC. Its translation is CASSAFLPGTGYTF.

This clonotype was detected many times. The rearrangement joins TRBV7-2 to TRBJ1-4; maybe TRBD1 (5 bases). V dropped 0 bases and J dropped 11 bases, with 13 bases sitting between them. CDR3 length equals 14 residues. CDR1 is SGHTA and CDR2 is FQGNSA in the germline V gene. The CDR3 DNA is TGTGCCAGCAGCTTAGCGCAAGGGGTCGGGAAACTGTTTTTT. Translated, it gives CASSLAQGVGKLFF.

This clonotype was found many times. The chain has TRBV28 and TRBJ2-7; D might be TRBD1 (6 bases). CDR1 and CDR2 from the germline V gene are MDHEN and SYDVKM. CDR3 length: 13 residues. V was pared by 10 bases and J by 6 bases, with 19 bases between. CDR3 in DNA: TGTGCCATCACGGACAGACGGGGAGCCGAGCAGTACTTC. Translated, it gives CAITDRRGAEQYF.

There are a few counts of this clonotype. The chain carries TRBV2 and TRBJ1-6; no firm D call. Trimming pared 7 bases from V and 8 bases from J, leaving 15 bases between. CDR1 and CDR2 from the germline V gene are SNHLY and FYNNEI. The CDR3 is 14 amino acids. In nucleotides, the CDR3 is TGTGCCAGCACAAGAGCAGGCGAACATTCACCCCTCCACTTT. As protein: CASTRAGEHSPLHF.

The CDR3 bases are TGTGCCATCAGTGAGTCGAGAATGGACAGCTCTGGAAACACCATATATTTT. This translates into CAISESRMDSSGNTIYF. The gene calls are TRBV10-3 and TRBJ1-3; tentatively, D is TRBD1 (6 bases). Trimming stripped 0 bases from V and 0 bases from J, with 12 bases between. Germline values: CDR1 ENHRY, CDR2 SYGVKD. CDR3 length: 17 residues.

The chain carries TRBV4-1 and TRBJ2-7, with 7 bases lining up with TRBD1. Germline CDR1 and CDR2: MGHRA and YSYEKL. The CDR3 contains 15 residues. The junction had 5 bases not matched to a gene; V was cut back by 3 bases and J by 0 bases. In nucleotides, the CDR3 is TGCGCCAGCAGCCATGCGGACAGGCTCTCCTACGAGCAGTACTTC. Protein sequence: CASSHADRLSYEQYF.

Regarding this clonotype: No conserved phenylalanine or tryptophan ends this CDR3, so it is likely a read error. The DNA is left out, because the CDR3 cannot be placed on it with certainty; the CDR3 is given as TCRdb lists it. This chain joins TRBV7-9 and TRBJ1-3. The CDR3 has 8 residues if both end residues are counted. CDR1 SEHNR and CDR2 FQNEAQ come from the germline V gene (reference sequence). The CDR3 spells CASSWGGP.

Of note for this clonotype: A much larger clonotype is one base distant, so this may be a read error. The CDR3 does not end in the conserved phenylalanine or tryptophan, so this is likely a read error. The chain employs TRBV7-9 and TRBJ1-1; D is unclear. There are 16 residues in the CDR3. Germline V gene data show CDR1 as SEHNR and CDR2 as FQNEAQ (reference sequence). CDR3 nucleotide sequence: TGCGCCAGCAGCCAAGCTCCCTGGCGGACGAACACTGAAGCTTTCCTT. This gives the protein CASSQAPWRTNTEAFL.

This clonotype was seen at least ten times. The chain has TRBV7-9 and TRBJ1-2; 7 bases are shared with TRBD1. Germline CDR1 SEHNR, CDR2 FQNEAQ (reference sequence). The CDR3 is 16 amino acids. V lost 7 bases to trimming and J lost 4 bases; unmatched junction nucleotides: 15. The CDR3 region is CASTRNGGGPGYGYTF. The CDR3 region has the DNA TGTGCCAGCACCCGAAACGGAGGGGGCCCTGGCTATGGCTACACCTTC.

This clonotype has at least ten counts. The rearrangement joins TRBV12-3 or TRBV12-4 to TRBJ2-2; D possibly corresponds to TRBD2 (5 bases). This CDR3 has 13 residues. Trimming took off 4 bases at V and 4 bases at J, with 7 bases between the two ends. CDR3 loop: CASSWAGTGELFF. The CDR3 DNA is TGTGCCAGCAGTTGGGCGGGCACCGGGGAGCTGTTTTTT.

The CDR3 DNA is TGCAGTGCTAGAGATCGAATTGGGGACAGGGTGAATCAGCCCCAGCATTTT. Its translation is CSARDRIGDRVNQPQHF. The rearrangement joins TRBV20-1 to TRBJ1-5, with 9 bases identical to TRBD1. V lost 0 bases and J lost 4; bases outside the gene matches: 10. The CDR3 contains 17 residues. Germline CDR1 DFQATT, CDR2 SNEGSKA (reference sequence).

Regarding this clonotype: The DNA is omitted, as the CDR3 cannot be located on it reliably, and the CDR3 follows TCRdb's listing. This sequence joins TRBV5-5 and TRBJ1-1. The CDR3 spans 20 amino acids, including both terminal residues. The germline CDR1 and CDR2 sequences are SGHKS and YYEKEE (reference sequence). CDR3 loop: CASSFYICSASGQLNTEAFF.

In its sample, this clonotype was seen many times. V usage is TRBV18 and J usage is TRBJ1-5, with 9 bases identical to TRBD1. The J segment lost 0 bases and the V segment lost 1 base, leaving 1 base of the junction unmatched. The CDR3 has 16 amino acids. CDR1 is KGHSH and CDR2 is LQKENI in the germline V gene. The CDR3 reads CASSPLGQGSNQPQHF. CDR3 DNA sequence: TGTGCCAGCTCACCACTGGGACAGGGTAGCAATCAGCCCCAGCATTTT. The whole variable domain, filled in from reference TRBV18 and TRBJ1-5, reads NAGVMQNPRHLVRRRGQEARLRCSPMKGHSHVYWYRQLPEEGLKFMVYLQKENIIDESGMPKERFSAEFPKEGPSILRIQQVVRGDSAAYFCASSPLGQGSNQPQHFGDGTRLSIL.

The table lists this clonotype with many counts. The CDR3 here is CASSEVSFRGWEKLFF. CDR3 in DNA: TGTGCCAGCAGTGAAGTATCCTTCAGGGGTTGGGAAAAACTGTTTTTT. The chain is built from TRBV25-1 and TRBJ1-4, with TRBD1 as a possible D gene (6 bases). The CDR3 is made up of 16 amino acids. Trimming stripped 2 bases from V and 8 bases from J, with 18 bases between. Germline CDR1 is MGHDK and CDR2 is SYGVNS.

V usage is TRBV11-1 and J usage is TRBJ1-6; D gene uncertain. The CDR3 length is 16 residues. The germline gives CDR1 SGHAT, CDR2 FQDESV (reference sequence). The V and J ends lost 5 bases and 6 bases respectively, with 17 bases between them. In DNA form, the CDR3 reads TGTGCCAGCAGCCGACTAGCGGGCAGACTTAATTCACCCCTCCACTTT. Translation: CASSRLAGRLNSPLHF.

The rearrangement uses TRBV10-3 and TRBJ2-5; no firm D call. Trimming took off 3 bases at V and 2 bases at J, with 7 bases between the two ends. Germline V gene sequence: CDR1 ENHRY, CDR2 SYGVKD. The CDR3 spans 13 residues. DNA for the CDR3: TGTGCCATCAGTGACCTCCGTCAAGAGACCCAGTACTTC. Translation gives CAISDLRQETQYF.

This clonotype was counted only a few times. The chain combines TRBV28 with TRBJ2-7; TRBD1 matches 8 bases. Germline V gene data show CDR1 as MDHEN and CDR2 as SYDVKM. CDR3 length equals 17 residues. Trimming at V came to 8 bases and at J to 5 bases, leaving 20 bases not matched to a gene. The CDR3 loop reads CASVAGQAGWVADEQYF. Here the CDR3 DNA reads TGTGCCAGCGTCGCGGGACAGGCGGGTTGGGTAGCTGACGAGCAGTACTTC.

The rearrangement links TRBV7-9 to TRBJ1-1, with TRBD1 matching over 8 bases. Trimming removed 5 bases from V and 8 bases from J; junction bases left unmatched: 28. The germline CDR1 and CDR2 sequences are SEHNR and FQNEAQ (reference sequence). CDR3 size: 20 residues. The chain's CDR3 is CASSLPPRDGQGAIGMEAFF. In DNA, the CDR3 is TGTGCCAGCAGCCTTCCACCACGGGATGGGCAGGGGGCGATTGGAATGGAAGCTTTCTTT.

The rearrangement joins TRBV20-1 to TRBJ2-7; D gene unclear. The germline V gene has CDR1 DFQATT and CDR2 SNEGSKA (reference sequence). With 6 bases removed from V and 5 bases from J, the gap between germline ends came to 17 bases. This CDR3 is 13 amino acids long. The CDR3 loop is CSANGASGDEQYF. The CDR3 coding sequence is TGCAGTGCAAACGGAGCGTCTGGCGACGAGCAGTACTTC.

This clonotype was counted a few times. V and J are TRBV29-1 and TRBJ1-1, with D unresolved. Germline V gene sequence: CDR1 SQVTM, CDR2 ANQGSEA. The CDR3 is 12 residues long. Trimming took off 5 bases at V and 0 bases at J, with 7 bases between the two ends. As DNA, the CDR3 is TGCAGCGTTCAAGGTATGAACACTGAAGCTTTCTTT. Protein product: CSVQGMNTEAFF.

Note on this clonotype: This sequence may be a read error, since a much larger clone differs from it by one base. The V gene is TRBV14, the J gene TRBJ1-2; D gene ambiguous. With 0 bases removed from V and 1 base from J, the gap between germline ends came to 0 bases. The CDR3 contains 12 residues. Germline CDR1 reads SGHDN; CDR2 reads FVKESK. CDR3 sequence: CASSQDNYGYTF. DNA for the CDR3: TGTGCCAGCAGCCAAGATAACTATGGCTACACCTTC.